Sequencing of this T cell receptor (beta chain) was carried out in a study of T cell changes during pregnancy in multiple sclerosis. Only in-frame clones appear in the TCRdb table, and some are missing; sequencing was by immunoSEQ multiplex PCR. Of 40,000 or so clones listed, roughly 90% are singletons. With 5 bases clipped from V and 1 base from J, the junction kept 9 bases outside the gene matches. The CDR3 covers 17 residues. Looked up from germline, CDR1 is SGHVS and CDR2 is FQNEAQ. The source of this sequence is a female donor in good health, enrolled as a control in a pregnancy study. The sample was peripheral blood, taken in the third trimester of pregnancy. The chain combines TRBV7-8 with TRBJ2-3; 10 nucleotides align to TRBD2. The CDR3 sequence is CASSVPLAGVGTDTQYF. DNA for the CDR3: TGTGCCAGCAGCGTTCCTCTAGCGGGAGTCGGCACAGATACGCAGTATTTT.